The 20 T cell receptor beta chains below were found in one sample sequenced in a study of cytomegalovirus exposure and HLA in healthy donors. Primers included in the PCR were 60 Vbeta and 13 Jbeta primers. Data came from immunoSEQ multiplex PCR; TCRdb stores just in-frame clones and leaves some out. There are about 200,000 clones in the sample; roughly 12% occur only once, and 7.8% lies in the top ten. Sequenced material: PBMCs. The origin of the receptors is a man aged 50-60 years in good health and CMV-seropositive.

The table lists this clone with a few counts. This chain joins TRBV5-4 and TRBJ1-6; D is uncertain. V gave up 4 bases and J gave up 11 bases, with 19 bases separating them. The germline CDR1 and CDR2 sequences are SGHNT and YYREEE (reference sequence). The CDR3 is made up of 15 amino acids. CDR3 DNA: TGTGCCAGCAGCGTAACCCGAGCGGGGTCCGCACCCCTCCACTTT. It translates to CASSVTRAGSAPLHF.

The rearrangement joins TRBV5-1 to TRBJ1-1; D perhaps matches TRBD1 (6 bases). The CDR3 consists of 13 residues. CDR1 and CDR2 (germline): SGHRS, YFSETQ. Deletions cut 4 bases from V and 5 bases from J, with 12 bases between. CDR3 nucleotide sequence: TGCGCCAGCAGCACACAGGGTGAAACTGAAGCTTTCTTT. Protein sequence: CASSTQGETEAFF. Using reference TRBV5-1 and TRBJ1-1 for the parts outside the CDR3, the full variable domain is KAGVTQTPRYLIKTRGQQVTLSCSPISGHRSVSWYQQTPGQGLQFLFEYFSETQRNKGNFPGRFSGRQFSNSRSEMNVSTLELGDSALYLCASSTQGETEAFFGQGTRLTVV.

The genes are TRBV29-1 and TRBJ1-1; TRBD1 aligns across 8 bases. V lost 0 bases to trimming and J lost 2 bases; unmatched junction nucleotides: 11. The CDR3 length is 17 residues. CDR1 and CDR2 from the germline V gene are SQVTM and ANQGSEA. For the CDR3, the DNA is TGCAGCGTTGAAGACCCAGTCGGGACAGGCGCTAACACTGAAGCTTTCTTT. Encoded protein: CSVEDPVGTGANTEAFF.

The sample holds a few counts of this clone. V usage is TRBV7-9 and J usage is TRBJ2-5; D perhaps matches TRBD1 (7 bases). Germline V gene sequence: CDR1 SEHNR, CDR2 FQNEAQ (reference sequence). The CDR3 runs to 15 residues. With 1 base removed from V and 1 base from J, the gap between germline ends came to 10 bases. CDR3: CASSLDRGGQETQYF. For the CDR3, the DNA is TGTGCCAGCAGCTTAGACAGGGGAGGCCAAGAGACCCAGTACTTC.

This chain uses TRBV15 with TRBJ2-1; 9 nucleotides align to TRBD2. This CDR3 is 16 amino acids long. After removal of 0 bases from V and 3 bases from J, the junction contained 3 bases not matched to a gene. Germline values: CDR1 LNHNV, CDR2 YYDKDF (reference sequence). The DNA of the CDR3 is TGTGCCACCAGCAGAGAGGCGGGGGGGAACTACAATGAGCAGTTCTTC. This codes for CATSREAGGNYNEQFF.

This clone appeared a few times. The gene calls are TRBV5-4 and TRBJ1-2, with 7 positions matching TRBD1. The V and J ends lost 2 bases and 3 bases, in that order; junction bases with no gene match: 7. CDR1 and CDR2 from the germline V gene are SGHNT and YYREEE (reference sequence). The CDR3 covers 15 residues. Here the CDR3 reads CASSFGGGADYGYTF. DNA of the CDR3: TGTGCCAGCAGCTTTGGAGGGGGCGCGGACTATGGCTACACCTTC. The whole variable domain, filled in from reference TRBV5-4 and TRBJ1-2, reads ETGVTQSPTHLIKTRGQQVTLRCSSQSGHNTVSWYQQALGQGPQFIFQYYREEENGRGNFPPRFSGLQFPNYSSELNVNALELDDSALYLCASSFGGGADYGYTFGSGTRLTVV.

In this sample, this clone turned up a few times. J is TRBJ2-1 and V is TRBV7-6; 12 bases align to TRBD2. Germline V gives CDR1 SGHVS, CDR2 FNYEAQ. Unmatched junction bases numbered 6, after V lost 4 bases and J lost 8 bases. The CDR3 spans 15 residues. CDR3 sequence: CASSSTSGGGDEQFF. In nucleotides, the CDR3 is TGTGCCAGCAGCTCGACTAGCGGGGGCGGCGATGAGCAGTTCTTC.

This clone was seen only a few times. The V call is TRBV13, the J call TRBJ2-7, with D possibly matching TRBD2 (5 bases). The CDR3 contains 16 residues. CDR1 is PRHDT and CDR2 is FYEKMQ in the germline V gene (reference sequence). The V and J ends lost 3 bases and 3 bases respectively, with 18 bases between them. The CDR3 nucleotides are TGTGCCAGCAGCTTTTGGTCCCCGGGATCTGGCTACGAGCAGTACGTC. Amino acids: CASSFWSPGSGYEQYV.

The chain is built from TRBV6-5 and TRBJ1-2; 7 bases match TRBD1. Looked up from germline, CDR1 is MNHEY and CDR2 is SVGAGI. CDR3 length: 14 residues. The V gene end was trimmed by 5 bases and the J gene end by 4 bases; junction bases not matched to a gene: 7. Here the CDR3 reads CASSGTASFYGYTF. For the CDR3, the DNA is TGTGCCAGCAGTGGGACAGCCTCTTTCTATGGCTACACCTTC.

There are a few counts of this clone. The chain is built from TRBV5-4 and TRBJ1-2; 8 bases are shared with TRBD1. Per germline, CDR1 SGHNT and CDR2 YYREEE (reference sequence). The CDR3 runs 16 residues. The V and J ends lost 1 base and 0 bases, in that order; junction bases with no gene match: 5. The CDR3 bases are TGTGCCAGCAGCTTGTCACAGGGGGTTACTAACTATGGCTACACCTTC. Translation gives CASSLSQGVTNYGYTF.

This clone appeared a few times. The CDR3 protein is CASSLAGGPHNEQFF. The CDR3 nucleotides are TGCGCCAGCAGCCTAGCGGGGGGGCCGCACAATGAGCAGTTCTTC. The chain has TRBV4-3 and TRBJ2-1, with 11 bases that match TRBD2. The germline V gene encodes CDR1 LGHNA and CDR2 YSLEER. V trimming: 4 bases; J trimming: 5 bases; junction bases outside the gene matches: 4. There are 15 residues in the CDR3.

This chain links TRBV19 with TRBJ2-5, with TRBD2 identical over 7 bases. CDR1 and CDR2 from the germline V gene are LNHDA and SQIVND (reference sequence). V lost 7 bases and J lost 7; bases outside the gene matches: 12. The CDR3 is made up of 14 amino acids. DNA of the CDR3: TGTGCCAGTAAGGGCGCGGGGGAACGGTGGACCCAGTACTTC. It encodes CASKGAGERWTQYF.

This clone was seen more than once but under ten times. The genes are TRBV7-2 and TRBJ1-6; D uncertain. This CDR3 is built from 17 residues. Germline V gene data show CDR1 as SGHTA and CDR2 as FQGNSA. The V gene lost 5 bases and the J gene lost 2 bases, with 16 bases spanning the gap. CDR3 region: CASSPTSGGAYNSPLHF. CDR3 bases: TGTGCCAGCAGCCCTACTAGTGGAGGAGCCTATAATTCACCCCTCCACTTT.

This clone was detected a few times. The chain carries TRBV7-8 and TRBJ2-5, with TRBD1 as a possible D gene (6 bases). Germline loops: CDR1 SGHVS, CDR2 FQNEAQ. Between the trimmed V and J ends, which lost 3 bases and 4 bases, there was a span of 18 bases. This CDR3 is built from 16 residues. The CDR3 DNA sequence: TGTGCCAGCAGCTTCCGACAGGCCCTCACCGGAGAGACCCAGTACTTC. Translated, it gives CASSFRQALTGETQYF.

The chain joins TRBV10-2 to TRBJ2-3, with D possibly TRBD2 on 6 matching bases. CDR3 size: 15 residues. The germline V gene has CDR1 WSHSY and CDR2 SAAADI. V lost 5 bases, J lost 0 bases, and 12 bases lay in between. The CDR3 DNA follows: TGCGCCAGCAGTCCCTTCAGCGGGAGCACAGATACGCAGTATTTT. It codes for CASSPFSGSTDTQYF.

V is TRBV6-6 and J is TRBJ1-2, with 7 bases identical to TRBD1. The CDR3 covers 13 residues. Looked up from germline, CDR1 is MNHNY and CDR2 is SVGAGI (reference sequence). Trimming took 0 bases from V and 8 from J; bases not matched to a gene: 3. The CDR3 spells CASSYSTQGGYTF. CDR3 DNA: TGTGCCAGCAGTTACTCGACACAGGGGGGCTACACCTTC.

V gene TRBV19 combines with J gene TRBJ2-3; 8 bases align to TRBD1. This CDR3 is built from 16 residues. CDR1 is LNHDA, CDR2 SQIVND, per germline (reference sequence). V shed 3 bases and J 6 bases; nucleotides not matched to a gene: 11. As DNA, the CDR3 is TGTGCCAGTAGTATTCACGGCAGGGGGCAGTCCGATACGCAGTATTTT. Its protein product is CASSIHGRGQSDTQYF.

This clone was detected a few times. The chain is built from TRBV30 and TRBJ2-7, with a possible D match to TRBD2 (6 bases). V gave up 6 bases and J gave up 0 bases, with 12 bases separating them. The CDR3 is made up of 13 amino acids. Germline V gene data show CDR1 as GTSNPN and CDR2 as SVGIG (reference sequence). CDR3 region: CACLGGASYEQYF. The CDR3 nucleotides read TGTGCCTGTTTGGGCGGGGCCTCCTACGAGCAGTACTTC.

The sample holds a few counts of this clone. The chain carries TRBV11-2 and TRBJ2-3; 8 bases match TRBD2. The germline V gene has CDR1 SGHAT and CDR2 FQNNGV. This CDR3 is 17 amino acids long. The V gene end was trimmed by 3 bases and the J gene end by 2 bases; junction bases not matched to a gene: 10. Here the CDR3 reads CASSFRAGTRITDTQYF. DNA of the CDR3: TGTGCCAGCAGCTTTCGTGCCGGGACTAGAATCACAGATACGCAGTATTTT.

This clone was counted between two and nine times. J is TRBJ1-5 and V is TRBV2; 8 bases map to TRBD1. The germline V gene has CDR1 SNHLY and CDR2 FYNNEI. Unmatched junction bases numbered 4, after V lost 6 bases and J lost 6 bases. The CDR3 spans 13 residues. CDR3 DNA: TGTGCCAGCAGGGGACAGGTTGGTCAGCCCCAGCATTTT. This codes for CASRGQVGQPQHF. Variable domain in full (rest from reference TRBV2 and TRBJ1-5): EPEVTQTPSHQVTQMGQEVILRCVPISNHLYFYWYRQILGQKVEFLVSFYNNEISEKSEIFDDQFSVERPDGSNFTLKIRSTKLEDSAMYFCASRGQVGQPQHFGDGTRLSIL.